This paragraph covers one T cell receptor (beta chain) sequence. This entry is derived from a study of control samples from healthy donors and cancer patients. V was shortened by 7 bases and J by 16 bases, with 17 bases between the two germline ends. CDR3 length: 11 amino acids. Germline CDR1 reads MDHEN; CDR2 reads SYDVKM. Method: immunoSEQ multiplex PCR; TCRdb's copy keeps in-frame clones and lacks some. The sample lists about 160,000 clones, about 90% occurring once. This clonotype was sampled from a man younger than 40 in good health. The sequencing input was blood. The chain combines TRBV28 with TRBJ2-1; D may be TRBD2 (6 bases). The CDR3 is CASTNATRVFF. The CDR3 nucleotides are TGTGCCAGCACCAATGCGACTAGAGTTTTCTTC.